Included here is one T cell receptor beta chain sequence, with context. What it recognizes is unknown. The sample is drawn from a study of cytomegalovirus exposure and HLA in healthy donors. Points from the study as a whole: Per a later analysis, HLA-associated TCR beta chains showed more clonal expansion than other, equally common TCR beta chains. The productive fraction for most TCR beta V segments was about 87% or about 30% in an earlier analysis.

PCR primers comprised 60 Vbeta and 13 Jbeta primers. This table comes from immunoSEQ multiplex PCR, and its TCRdb copy is limited to in-frame clones, with some not included. The repertoire has about 69,000 clones, 65% to 70% of them found once; the top ten carry approximately 11%. The CDR3 extends over 15 amino acids. From germline, CDR1 is LGHNA and CDR2 YNFKEQ. The V and J ends lost 4 bases and 2 bases, in that order; junction bases with no gene match: 8. This TCR was recovered from a woman aged 30 to 39 in good health and CMV-seronegative. Sequenced material: PBMCs. The chain recombines TRBV4-2 with TRBJ2-7, with TRBD1 matching over 7 bases. CDR3 in DNA: TGTGCCAGCAGCCGTGTACCGGGACAGACCTACGAGCAGTACTTC. This sequence encodes CASSRVPGQTYEQYF.